This T cell receptor beta chain was identified during a study of OX40 agonist ivuxolimab in advanced cancers. TCRdb's copy holds only in-frame clones and misses some; the assay was immunoSEQ multiplex PCR. The sample comprises approximately 91,000 clones, 86% of which are singletons, and roughly 1.9% rests with the top ten. This CDR3 is 17 amino acids long. V lost 2 bases, J lost 2 bases, and 10 bases stayed unmatched. From germline, CDR1 is KGHSH and CDR2 LQKENI. The chain joins TRBV18 to TRBJ2-7, with 9 bases identical to TRBD1. The sample here was CD4+ or CD8+ T cells sorted from blood, taken in a trial of the OX40 agonist ivuxolimab. This clonotype was sampled from an adult with an advanced solid tumor such as melanoma, head and neck, liver or kidney cancer. CDR3 nucleotides: TGTGCCAGCTCACCAGGGCTCTCGGGACAGGGAACCTACGAGCAGTACTTC. It translates to CASSPGLSGQGTYEQYF.